Each of the 5 T cell receptor beta chains below was sequenced from the same sample in a study of regulatory T cells in long-lasting Graves disease. Time point: persistent/refractory GD, antithyroid drugs over 5 years with positive TRAb. PBMC-extracted RNA yielded the TCR library. Researchers made TCR beta libraries by using iRepertoire HTBI primers and running Arm-PCR on CDR3 regions. TCRdb ran MiXCR on the multiplex PCR reads and lists one entry per CDR3 protein. The table records about 470,000 distinct CDR3 sequences, about a fifth of them present only once. Sequenced here: peripheral blood mononuclear cells (PBMCs), sampled when the disease was refractory, from a patient treated with antithyroid drugs. These receptors were collected from a female donor with Graves disease.

This clonotype was observed many times. This chain uses TRBV3-1 with TRBJ2-7; 7 positions agree with TRBD2. CDR1 and CDR2 (germline): LGHDT, YNNKEL (reference sequence). The CDR3 spans 16 residues. Trimming removed 2 bases from V and 3 bases from J; junction bases left unmatched: 10. The DNA for the CDR3 is TGTGCCAGCAGCCAACCCGGGACTAAAAACTTCTACGAGCAGTACTTC. This encodes CASSQPGTKNFYEQYF.

This clonotype was counted a few times. The chain employs TRBV7-9 and TRBJ2-7; D is unclear. This CDR3 region has 14 residues. V lost 5 bases and J 1 base, leaving 12 bases between the germline ends. CDR1 SEHNR and CDR2 FQNEAQ come from the germline V gene (reference sequence). The chain's CDR3 is CASSPGWSSYEQYF. The CDR3 DNA is TGTGCCAGCAGCCCCGGGTGGAGTTCCTACGAGCAGTACTTC.

The chain is built from TRBV20-1 and TRBJ2-3; 10 bases align to TRBD2. Germline V gives CDR1 DFQATT, CDR2 SNEGSKA (reference sequence). The CDR3 covers 15 residues. V trimming: 0 bases; J trimming: 9 bases; junction bases outside the gene matches: 9. The CDR3 here is CSARDRASGGETQYF. In nucleotides, the CDR3 is TGCAGTGCTAGAGATCGGGCTAGCGGGGGCGAGACGCAGTATTTT.

The chain combines TRBV29-1 with TRBJ2-3; 7 bases agree with TRBD1. V shed 1 base and J 2 bases; nucleotides not matched to a gene: 18. Germline loops: CDR1 SQVTM, CDR2 ANQGSEA. The CDR3 totals 19 residues. DNA for the CDR3: TGCAGCGTTGAAGGACCCAAGGGACAGCCTACGACGGACACAGATACGCAGTATTTT. This encodes CSVEGPKGQPTTDTDTQYF.

This clonotype appeared many times. The chain joins TRBV5-1 to TRBJ1-1; perhaps TRBD1 as D (5 bases). The CDR3 extends over 17 amino acids. With 4 bases removed from V and 2 bases from J, the gap between germline ends came to 21 bases. Looked up from germline, CDR1 is SGHRS and CDR2 is YFSETQ. DNA for the CDR3: TGCGCCAGCAGCCCCCGGTTCAATGCAGGGAGCAACACTGAAGCTTTCTTT. It codes for CASSPRFNAGSNTEAFF.